This T cell receptor beta chain was identified in a study of neurological immune-mediated disorders. This clonotype occurred many times. The cell input for sorted libraries was more than 750,000, and those cells were CD4+ or CD8+ T cells. The CDR3 has 13 residues. V lost 6 bases and J lost 7, with 15 bases in between. From 15-18 subjects, each sequencing run yielded over 160 million TCR-beta sequences. From the 5' RACE reads, TCRdb called clonotypes with MiXCR, one entry per CDR3 protein. Among 44,000 or so distinct CDR3 sequences, around 6% were seen once, and the ten largest hold 0.45% to 0.6%. Input material: CD4+ T cells from blood. The source of this sequence is a woman in her 40s in good health. V is TRBV12-3 or TRBV12-4 and J is TRBJ1-2; D possibly corresponds to TRBD1 (6 bases). CDR3 amino acids: CASSKTGSSGYTF. The CDR3 bases are TGTGCCAGCAGCAAAACAGGGTCCAGTGGCTACACCTTC.